This T cell receptor beta chain was found in a study of molecular identifiers for immune sequencing clone quantification. Study-wide findings and caveats: One million naive cells reportedly did not prevent detection of spiked Jurkat TCR RNA from one cell.

TCRdb re-derived calls from the PCR reads in MiXCR, one entry per CDR3 protein. The data contain around 470,000 distinct CDR3 sequences, about a fifth of them singletons. This clonotype was seen many times. Its antigen is undetermined. Based on a CD8+CD4-CCR7+CD45RA+ profile, naive CD8 T cells were sorted. V was trimmed by 6 bases and J by 6 bases, leaving 8 bases between them. CDR3 length: 12 amino acids. Germline V gene data show CDR1 as KGHDR and CDR2 as SFDVKD. The specimen sequenced was naive CD8+ T cells from blood, with Jurkat cell RNA spiked in. Regarding subset: FACS-sorted CD8+CD4-CCR7+CD45RA+ naive T cells. The V gene is TRBV24-1, the J gene TRBJ2-1; D gene uncertain. The TCR sequence derives from a human donor in good health. Some libraries in this study had Jurkat cell RNA spiked in. CDR3 sequence reads: CATSSPVNEQFF. The CDR3 DNA is TGTGCCACCAGTTCCCCAGTCAATGAGCAGTTCTTC.